The T cell receptor (beta chain) described here comes from a study of shared clonotypes between healthy human individuals. Study summary: A couple of women and three men aged 18 to 49 served as donors. The study used three CD4 naive, three CD4 memory, two CD8 naive and one CD8 memory plate per donor. Overall study findings and caveats: Of the naive CD4 clonotypes, around 4.7% were shared across four donors.

For this clone: Its matching antigen is unknown.

The V and J ends lost 0 bases and 3 bases, in that order; junction bases with no gene match: 5. The CDR3 is 16 residues long. CDR1 is PRHDT and CDR2 is FYEKMQ in the germline V gene (reference sequence). The assay was immunoSEQ multiplex PCR, and TCRdb's table has in-frame clones only and misses some. The sample has roughly 1 million clones; about four fifths are singletons. The TCR sequence derives from a man between 18 and 35 years old in good health. Some clones in this sample may be carry-over from other donors' samples. The sequencing sample was made of memory CD4+ T cells from PBMCs. Subset of the sample: CD45RA-negative fraction. The chain links TRBV13 to TRBJ2-7; 10 bases align to TRBD1. The chain's CDR3 is CASSLGPGQGFYEQYF. The CDR3 region has the DNA TGTGCCAGCAGCTTAGGTCCGGGACAGGGGTTCTACGAGCAGTACTTC.